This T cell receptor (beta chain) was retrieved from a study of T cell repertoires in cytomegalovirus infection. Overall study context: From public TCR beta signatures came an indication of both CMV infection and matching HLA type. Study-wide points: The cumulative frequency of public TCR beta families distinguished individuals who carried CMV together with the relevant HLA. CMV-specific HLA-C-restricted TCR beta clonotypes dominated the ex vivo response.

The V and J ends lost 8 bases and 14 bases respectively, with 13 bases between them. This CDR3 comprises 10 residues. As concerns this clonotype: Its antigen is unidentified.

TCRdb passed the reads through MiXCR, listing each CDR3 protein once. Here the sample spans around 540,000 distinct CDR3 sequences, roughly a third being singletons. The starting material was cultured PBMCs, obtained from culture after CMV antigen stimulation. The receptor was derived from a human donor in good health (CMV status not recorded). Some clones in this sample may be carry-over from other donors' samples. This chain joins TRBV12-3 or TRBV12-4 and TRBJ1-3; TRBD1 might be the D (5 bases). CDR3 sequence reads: CASRLTELYF. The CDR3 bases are TGTGCCAGCCGATTGACAGAGTTATATTTT.